This T cell receptor beta chain was recovered during a study of cytomegalovirus exposure and HLA in healthy donors. Germline CDR1 is MNHNS and CDR2 is SASEGT. The CDR3 consists of 16 residues. V gave up 4 bases and J gave up 7 bases; unmatched junction bases: 14. Primers: 60 Vbeta forward and 13 Jbeta reverse. TCRdb's copy holds only in-frame clones and misses some; the assay was immunoSEQ multiplex PCR. Of around 100,000 clones in the sample, over 65% were seen once. Sequenced: PBMCs. The V gene is TRBV6-1, the J gene TRBJ1-2; 8 bases are shared with TRBD1. This sequence was found in a woman aged 18-35 years in good health and CMV-seronegative. The chain's CDR3 is CASSAGVSGGQIGYTF. CDR3 bases: TGTGCCAGCAGTGCCGGAGTATCAGGGGGCCAGATTGGCTACACCTTC.